This TCR beta chain was identified in a study of response to subunit inactivated influenza vaccine. The V and J ends lost 5 bases and 5 bases respectively, with 10 bases between them. The CDR3 runs to 12 residues. Germline CDR1 reads SGHAT; CDR2 reads FQNNGV. One entry per CDR3 protein results from TCRdb running MiXCR on the RT-PCR reads. Among 250,000 to 350,000 distinct CDR3 sequences listed, 22% were seen once. The V and J genes are TRBV11-2 and TRBJ2-7; D unresolved. This receptor was identified in a man aged 45-69 years who received an inactivated influenza vaccine. The specimen was PBMCs from blood, collected about 20 months after vaccination. The CDR3 region is CASSPMVDEQYF. The CDR3 region has the DNA TGTGCCAGCAGCCCGATGGTGGACGAGCAGTACTTC.